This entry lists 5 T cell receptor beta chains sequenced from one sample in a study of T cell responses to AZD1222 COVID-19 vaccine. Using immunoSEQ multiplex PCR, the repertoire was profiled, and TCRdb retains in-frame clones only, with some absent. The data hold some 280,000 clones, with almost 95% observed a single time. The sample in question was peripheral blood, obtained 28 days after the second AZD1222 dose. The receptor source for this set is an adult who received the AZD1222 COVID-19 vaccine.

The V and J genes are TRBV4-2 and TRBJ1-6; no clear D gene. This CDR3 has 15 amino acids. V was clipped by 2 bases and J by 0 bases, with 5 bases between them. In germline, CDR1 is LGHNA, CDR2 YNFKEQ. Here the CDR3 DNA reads TGTGCCAGCAGCCAAACCGCCTCCTATAATTCACCCCTCCACTTT. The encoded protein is CASSQTASYNSPLHF.

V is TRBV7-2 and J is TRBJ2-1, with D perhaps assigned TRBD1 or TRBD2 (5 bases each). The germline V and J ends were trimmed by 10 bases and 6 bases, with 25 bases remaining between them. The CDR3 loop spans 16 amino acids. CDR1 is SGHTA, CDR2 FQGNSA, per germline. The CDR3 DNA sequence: TGTGCCACCCGCCGGGGCCCAGAAGCCCTGGCCAATGAGCAGTTCTTC. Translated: CATRRGPEALANEQFF.

CDR3: CASSLYRPNTIYF. Here the CDR3 DNA reads TGTGCCAGCAGCTTATACAGGCCAAACACCATATATTTT. V and J are TRBV7-2 and TRBJ1-3, with D possibly matching TRBD1 (5 bases). V lost 2 bases and J lost 6, with 8 bases in between. The CDR3 has 13 amino acids. CDR1 is SGHTA and CDR2 is FQGNSA in the germline V gene.

The CDR3 sequence is CASSQGGGADPYEQYF. CDR3 nucleotides: TGCGCCAGCAGCCAAGGGGGCGGGGCGGATCCCTACGAGCAGTACTTC. This chain joins TRBV4-1 and TRBJ2-7; a possible D gene is TRBD2 (6 bases). The CDR3 runs 16 residues. The germline V and J ends were trimmed by 1 base and 2 bases, with 15 bases remaining between them. CDR1 and CDR2 (germline): MGHRA, YSYEKL.

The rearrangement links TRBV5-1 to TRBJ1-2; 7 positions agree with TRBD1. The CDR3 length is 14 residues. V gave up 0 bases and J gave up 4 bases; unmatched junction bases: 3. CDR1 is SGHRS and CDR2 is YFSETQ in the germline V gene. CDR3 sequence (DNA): TGCGCCAGCAGCTTGGGAGACAGGGTCTATGGCTACACCTTC. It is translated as CASSLGDRVYGYTF.